The rows below give T cell receptor beta chains drawn from one sample of a study of cytomegalovirus exposure and HLA in healthy donors. Only in-frame clones appear in the TCRdb table, and some are missing; sequencing was by immunoSEQ multiplex PCR. The sample records under 150,000 clones, 79% being singletons. Sequencing used PBMCs. All receptors come from a man younger than 40 in good health and CMV-seropositive. Both conserved end residues are part of each CDR3. A D gene is named only where the DNA matches it firmly. A row's size may be missing; if present it is once, few, many or a size class.

j_gene | d_gene | abundance | v_gene | CDR3aa | CDR3nt
TRBJ2-1 | TRBD2 | - | TRBV4-1 | CASSQAPLAGVGGEQFF | TGCGCCAGCAGCCAAGCTCCACTAGCGGGGGTCGGGGGTGAGCAGTTCTTC
TRBJ1-2 | - | - | TRBV29-1 | CSVEPGYYGYTF | TGCAGCGTTGAACCGGGGTACTATGGCTACACCTTC
TRBJ2-5 | - | - | TRBV6-4 | CASSRYGGGQETQYF | TGTGCCAGCAGCCGATACGGGGGAGGCCAAGAGACCCAGTACTTC
TRBJ1-3 | - | - | TRBV5-6 | CASSLSPYRQGSSGNTIYF | TGTGCCAGCAGCTTAAGCCCTTATAGGCAGGGTTCATCTGGAAACACCATATATTTT
TRBJ2-7 | TRBD1 | - | TRBV11-2 | CASSSRQGGTYEQYF | TGTGCCAGCAGCTCTAGACAGGGGGGGACCTACGAGCAGTACTTC
TRBJ2-1 | - | - | TRBV6-6 | CASSPGSSYNEQFF | TGTGCCAGCAGCCCGGGAAGCTCCTACAATGAGCAGTTCTTC
TRBJ2-2 | - | - | TRBV7-5 | CARSLSVRGLPEEGELFF | TGTGCCAGAAGCTTATCAGTTCGAGGGCTTCCTGAGGAAGGGGAGCTGTTTTTT
TRBJ1-1 | - | - | TRBV10-1 | CASSEIGTLNTEAFF | TGCGCCAGCAGTGAGATAGGGACATTGAACACTGAAGCTTTCTTT
TRBJ1-3 | - | - | TRBV5-4 | CASSLSGHPSSGNTIYF | TGTGCCAGCAGCTTGTCCGGACACCCGAGCTCTGGAAACACCATATATTTT
TRBJ2-2 | - | - | TRBV6-5 | CASSRQGGGELFF | TGTGCCAGCAGTCGACAGGGAGGCGGGGAGCTGTTTTTT
TRBJ1-2 | TRBD1 | - | TRBV19 | CASRKGQGFDYGYTF | TGTGCCAGTAGAAAGGGACAGGGGTTCGACTATGGCTACACCTTC
TRBJ2-1 | TRBD2 | - | TRBV29-1 | CSVAGLANYFNEQFF | TGCAGCGTTGCCGGACTAGCGAACTACTTCAATGAGCAGTTCTTC
TRBJ2-7 | TRBD2 | - | TRBV6-4 | CASSPLAGGNEQYF | TGTGCCAGCAGCCCTCTAGCGGGAGGGAACGAGCAGTACTTC
TRBJ2-3 | TRBD2 | - | TRBV7-2 | CASTPQGLRLAADTQYF | TGTGCCAGCACACCACAGGGTCTGCGACTAGCGGCAGATACGCAGTATTTT
TRBJ2-7 | TRBD2 | - | TRBV5-4 | CASSLQVLAGAYEQYF | TGTGCCAGCAGCTTGCAGGTCTTAGCGGGAGCCTACGAGCAGTACTTC
TRBJ2-5 | TRBD1 | - | TRBV11-3 | CASSKGQGAGETQYF | TGTGCCAGCAGCAAGGGACAGGGAGCGGGAGAGACCCAGTACTTC
TRBJ2-5 | TRBD2 | - | TRBV27 | CASSLLSGEQETQYF | TGTGCCAGCAGTTTATTAAGCGGGGAGCAAGAGACCCAGTACTTC
TRBJ2-5 | - | - | TRBV14 | CASSQDTGFGTQYF | TGTGCCAGCAGCCAAGATACGGGGTTCGGGACCCAGTACTTC
TRBJ2-5 | - | once | TRBV5-1 | CASSSGPQETQYF | TGCGCCAGCTCCTCAGGTCCCCAAGAGACCCAGTACTTC
TRBJ2-2 | - | - | TRBV5-4 | CASSLPEGTGELFF | TGTGCCAGCAGCTTGCCTGAGGGCACCGGGGAGCTGTTTTTT
TRBJ2-3 | TRBD2 | - | TRBV27 | CADRLAGGRIAQYF | TGTGCCGACCGACTAGCGGGGGGCCGTATTGCGCAGTATTTT
TRBJ2-3 | TRBD1 | - | TRBV7-7 | CASSTGGADTQYF | TGTGCTAGCAGTACAGGGGGCGCAGATACGCAGTATTTT
TRBJ2-7 | - | - | TRBV9 | CASSTLGRDEQYF | TGTGCCAGCAGCACCCTAGGCAGGGACGAGCAGTACTTC
TRBJ1-2 | - | - | TRBV25-1 | CASSYNYGYTF | TGTGCCAGCTCGTACAACTACGGCTACACCTTC
TRBJ1-1 | TRBD1 | - | TRBV27 | CASSLYLSEGANTEAFF | TGTGCCAGCAGTTTATATTTGTCCGAGGGGGCGAACACTGAAGCTTTCTTT
TRBJ2-5 | - | - | TRBV7-9 | CASSLVPSDQETQYF | TGTGCCAGCAGCTTAGTTCCTAGCGACCAAGAGACCCAGTACTTC
TRBJ1-1 | TRBD1 | - | TRBV6-4 | CASSNWDRATEAFF | TGTGCCAGCAGTAATTGGGACAGGGCTACTGAAGCTTTCTTT
TRBJ2-5 | - | - | TRBV27 | CASSLRETQYF | TGTGCCAGCAGCTTGAGGGAGACCCAGTACTTC
TRBJ1-6 | TRBD1 | - | TRBV6-1 | CASSEWSGGSSPLHF | TGTGCCAGCAGTGAATGGTCAGGGGGGAGTTCACCCCTCCACTTT
TRBJ2-2 | - | - | TRBV5-1 | CASSFKGPAGHTGELFF | TGCGCCAGCAGCTTCAAGGGTCCGGCAGGGCACACCGGGGAGCTGTTTTTT
TRBJ1-1 | - | - | TRBV5-6 | CASSLGQYWAFF | TGTGCCAGCAGCCTTGGACAGTACTGGGCTTTCTTT
TRBJ2-3 | - | - | TRBV9 | CASSPSTDTQYF | TGTGCCAGCAGCCCCTCCACAGATACGCAGTATTTT
TRBJ2-1 | - | - | TRBV30 | CAWSEGGVGNEQFF | TGTGCCTGGAGCGAAGGGGGGGTCGGCAATGAGCAGTTCTTC
TRBJ1-2 | - | - | TRBV2 | CASSEEGGVGGYTF | TGTGCCAGCAGTGAAGAAGGGGGGGTCGGTGGCTACACCTTC
TRBJ1-2 | TRBD1 | - | TRBV27 | CASSYGQGYNYGYTF | TGTGCCAGCAGCTACGGACAGGGGTATAACTATGGCTACACCTTC
TRBJ2-7 | TRBD2 | once | TRBV11-2 | CASRYRREGTYYEQYF | TGTGCCAGCAGATACCGTCGGGAGGGTACCTACTACGAGCAGTACTTC
TRBJ1-1 | - | - | TRBV7-2 | CASSSSRPGSWTEAFF | TGTGCCAGCAGCTCCAGTAGACCGGGGTCATGGACTGAAGCTTTCTTT
TRBJ2-7 | TRBD1 | - | TRBV19 | CASSIIPGGIYEQYF | TGTGCCAGTAGTATAATTCCAGGGGGCATTTACGAGCAGTACTTC
TRBJ1-1 | - | once | TRBV7-9 | CSSSLLAGGEAFF | TGTTCCAGCAGCTTATTAGCGGGGGGAGAAGCTTTCTTT
TRBJ1-6 | TRBD1 | - | TRBV10-3 | CAISGGQGQNSPLHF | TGTGCCATCAGTGGGGGACAGGGCCAGAATTCACCCCTCCACTTT
TRBJ2-7 | TRBD2 | - | TRBV6-5 | CASSYSILAGGNEQYF | TGTGCCAGCAGTTACTCGATACTAGCGGGAGGGAACGAGCAGTACTTC
TRBJ2-3 | TRBD1 | - | TRBV10-3 | CAISGTGGPTDTQYF | TGTGCCATCAGCGGGACAGGGGGCCCAACAGATACGCAGTATTTT
TRBJ2-6 | - | once | TRBV13 | CASTPLGSGANVLIF | TGTGCCAGCACCCCACTGGGTTCTGGGGCCAACGTCCTGATTTTC
TRBJ2-5 | - | - | TRBV15 | CATSRGGSRETQYF | TGTGCCACCAGCAGAGGTGGTAGCAGAGAGACCCAGTACTTC
TRBJ2-7 | TRBD1 | - | TRBV7-9 | CASSLAQGVYYEQYF | TGTGCCAGCAGCTTAGCGCAGGGGGTTTACTACGAGCAGTACTTC
TRBJ1-2 | - | - | TRBV2 | CASTTGKVGGYTF | TGTGCCAGCACTACGGGTAAAGTCGGTGGCTACACCTTC
TRBJ1-1 | - | - | TRBV7-6 | CASSLRGTEAFF | TGTGCCAGCAGCTTACGGGGGACTGAAGCTTTCTTT
TRBJ1-2 | TRBD1 | - | TRBV27 | CASSPITGVGYTF | TGTGCCAGCAGTCCCATTACAGGGGTTGGCTACACCTTC
TRBJ1-2 | - | few | TRBV5-6 | CASSSRQVPNYGYTF | TGTGCCAGCAGCAGCAGACAGGTCCCTAACTATGGCTACACCTTC
TRBJ1-1 | - | - | TRBV28 | CASSLTAGLGAFF | TGTGCCAGCAGTTTAACAGCTGGGTTGGGAGCTTTCTTT
TRBJ2-5 | - | - | TRBV7-2 | CASSLVMGRGETQYF | TGTGCCAGCAGCTTAGTAATGGGCAGGGGCGAGACCCAGTACTTC
TRBJ2-2 | - | - | TRBV19 | CASSISGGGELFF | TGTGCCAGTAGTATATCAGGCGGGGGGGAGCTGTTTTTT